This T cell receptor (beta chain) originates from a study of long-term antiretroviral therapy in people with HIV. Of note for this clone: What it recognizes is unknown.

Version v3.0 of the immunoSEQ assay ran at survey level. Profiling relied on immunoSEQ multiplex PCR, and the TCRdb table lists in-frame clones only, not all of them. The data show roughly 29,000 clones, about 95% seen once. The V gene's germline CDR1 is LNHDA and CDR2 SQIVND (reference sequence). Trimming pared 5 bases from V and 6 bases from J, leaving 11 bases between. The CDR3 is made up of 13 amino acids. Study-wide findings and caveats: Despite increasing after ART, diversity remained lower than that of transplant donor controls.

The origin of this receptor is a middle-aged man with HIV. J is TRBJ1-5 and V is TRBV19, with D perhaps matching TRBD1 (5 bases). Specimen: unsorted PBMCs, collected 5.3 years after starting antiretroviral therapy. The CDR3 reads CASSPRDFQPQHF. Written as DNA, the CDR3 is TGTGCCAGTAGTCCCCGGGACTTTCAGCCCCAGCATTTT.